This TCR beta chain was captured by sequencing in a study of shared clonotypes between healthy human individuals. From germline, CDR1 is MDHEN and CDR2 SYDVKM. V dropped 4 bases and J dropped 4 bases, with 8 bases sitting between them. The CDR3 length is 13 residues. Only in-frame clones appear in the TCRdb table, and some are missing; sequencing was by immunoSEQ multiplex PCR. The repertoire holds over a million clones, with 95% to 99% as singletons. The sequenced sample consisted of naive CD4+ T cells sorted from blood. Sample subset: CD45RA+ positively selected. This TCR was recovered from a young man in good health. This chain uses TRBV28 with TRBJ2-1, with D unresolved. The CDR3 region has the DNA TGTGCCAGCAGTTCGGTGCCGTACAATGAGCAGTTCTTC. Its translation is CASSSVPYNEQFF. Filled out from reference TRBV28 and TRBJ2-1, the complete variable domain reads DVKVTQSSRYLVKRTGEKVFLECVQDMDHENMFWYRQDPGLGLRLIYFSYDVKMKEKGDIPEGYSVSREKKERFSLILESASTNQTSMYLCASSSVPYNEQFFGPGTRLTVL.